These 28 T cell receptor beta chains were sequenced from one sample in a study of blood T cell repertoires in COVID-19. Assay used: immunoSEQ multiplex PCR; TCRdb lists only in-frame clones, some missing. The table records roughly 180,000 clones, about 83% of them present only once. Sequencing was done on a sample of peripheral blood. The receptors were gathered from a man aged 35 to 55 who had recovered from COVID-19.

This chain connects TRBV24-1 to TRBJ2-3; TRBD2 matches at 7 bases. CDR3 length: 13 amino acids. CDR1 and CDR2 from the germline V gene are KGHDR and SFDVKD. The ends lost 0 bases at V and 10 bases at J; junction bases unmatched: 3. The CDR3 protein is CATSDLVRESQYF. The CDR3 coding sequence is TGTGCCACCAGTGATTTGGTGCGGGAGTCGCAGTATTTT.

J is TRBJ1-3 and V is TRBV18; D not certain. The CDR3 has 15 residues. The V gene's germline CDR1 is KGHSH and CDR2 LQKENI. V lost 3 bases and J 4 bases, leaving 13 bases between the germline ends. CDR3 sequence: CASSPDRLGGNTIYF. CDR3 nucleotides: TGTGCCAGCTCACCCGACCGTCTGGGCGGAAACACCATATATTTT.

This clone has a handful of counts. The chain uses TRBV19 and TRBJ2-2; 9 bases are a match to TRBD1. The CDR3 is made up of 16 amino acids. Losses at the gene ends were 8 bases for V and 1 base for J; bases not matched to a gene: 8. Germline-derived CDR1 and CDR2 are LNHDA and SQIVND (reference sequence). The CDR3 protein is CASSPGQGRNTGELFF. The CDR3 DNA reads as TGTGCCAGTTCACCGGGACAGGGTAGGAACACCGGGGAGCTGTTTTTT.

This chain uses TRBV3-1 (or the pseudogene TRBV3-2) with TRBJ2-1, with D perhaps matching TRBD2 (5 bases). The CDR3 is 16 amino acids. Trimming shortened V by 4 bases and J by 5 bases, and 18 bases separated the two germline ends. The V gene's germline CDR1 is LGHDT and CDR2 YNNKEL (reference sequence). CDR3 in DNA: TGTGCCAGCAGCCTACCCGAGGGAACCGGCCACAATGAGCAGTTCTTC. Translated, it gives CASSLPEGTGHNEQFF.

The genes are TRBV25-1 and TRBJ2-4, with D maybe TRBD2 (6 bases). The CDR3 runs to 14 residues. The V end lost 1 base, the J end lost 7 bases, and 11 bases lay between the germline ends. Germline values: CDR1 MGHDK, CDR2 SYGVNS. CDR3 nucleotide sequence: TGTGCCAGCAGTGAATTTGGTAGCGGCAACATTCAGTACTTC. Amino acids: CASSEFGSGNIQYF.

This clone was seen only a few times. The genes are TRBV5-8 and TRBJ2-7, with 9 nucleotides matching TRBD1. The CDR3 totals 15 residues. Germline loops: CDR1 SGHTS, CDR2 YDEGEE. The J segment lost 6 bases and the V segment lost 0 bases, leaving 7 bases of the junction unmatched. CDR3 protein: CASSLAGQGGFEQYF. In nucleotides, the CDR3 is TGTGCCAGCAGCTTGGCGGGACAGGGAGGTTTCGAGCAGTACTTC.

The sample holds one count of this clone. This chain connects TRBV21-1 to TRBJ2-3; the table's D call of TRBD1 was not tested on the DNA. TRBV21-1 represents a pseudogene. This CDR3 is 17 amino acids long. The DNA for the CDR3 is TGTGCCAGCAGCAAAGCCCCGGACAGGGGGCGCACAGATACGCAGTATTTT. It encodes CASSKAPDRGRTDTQYF.

J is TRBJ2-2 and V is TRBV7-9, with 9 bases lining up with TRBD1. CDR3 length: 17 amino acids. J was trimmed by 5 bases and V by 4 bases; bases with no gene match: 11. Germline V gene lookup returns CDR1 SEHNR and CDR2 FQNEAQ (reference sequence). The CDR3 bases are TGTGCCAGCAGCTCGAGGGACAGGGTTGAGGGTACCGGGGAGCTGTTTTTT. This translates into CASSSRDRVEGTGELFF.

The CDR3 is CASSPAWTGELFF. CDR3 bases: TGTGCCAGCAGCCCCGCGTGGACCGGGGAGCTGTTTTTT. V and J are TRBV3-1 (or the pseudogene TRBV3-2) and TRBJ2-2; unclear D gene. V was pared by 4 bases and J by 5 bases, with 8 bases between. The CDR3 length is 13 residues. CDR1 is LGHDT, CDR2 YNNKEL, per germline (reference sequence).

The chain carries TRBV6-1 and TRBJ2-2; TRBD1 might be the D (6 bases). This CDR3 contains 17 residues. With 3 bases removed from V and 1 base from J, the gap between germline ends came to 15 bases. In germline, CDR1 is MNHNS, CDR2 SASEGT. The CDR3 spells CASSDEQGSRNTGELFF. CDR3 DNA sequence: TGTGCCAGCAGTGACGAACAGGGCAGTCGGAACACCGGGGAGCTGTTTTTT.

The chain has TRBV5-1 and TRBJ1-1; maybe TRBD1 (6 bases). The CDR3 is 15 residues long. In germline, CDR1 is SGHRS, CDR2 YFSETQ. The V and J ends lost 3 bases and 4 bases respectively, with 16 bases between them. The CDR3, as DNA: TGCGCCAGCAGCTGGACCCCAGGGGTGAGCACTGAAGCTTTCTTT. This gives the protein CASSWTPGVSTEAFF.

This clone was picked up many times. The chain carries TRBV30 and TRBJ2-7; D is undetermined. From germline, CDR1 is GTSNPN and CDR2 SVGIG (reference sequence). V lost 7 bases, J lost 4 bases, and 11 bases lay in between. CDR3 length: 11 amino acids. The CDR3 spells CASQTQYEQYF. The DNA of the CDR3 is TGTGCCTCTCAAACCCAGTACGAGCAGTACTTC.

This chain uses TRBV11-3 with TRBJ2-3; 9 nucleotides match TRBD2. The CDR3 extends over 14 amino acids. V lost 4 bases and J lost 1; bases outside the gene matches: 0. CDR1 and CDR2 from the germline V gene are SGHNT and YENEEA. The CDR3 DNA is TGTGCCAGCAGCTCTAGCGGGGGCACAGATACGCAGTATTTT. Its translation is CASSSSGGTDTQYF.

The V call is TRBV11-3, the J call TRBJ2-4, with 9 bases fitting TRBD1. The CDR3 sequence is 14 residues long. V was clipped by 3 bases and J by 9 bases; unmatched bases: 6. Germline V CDR1 and CDR2: SGHNT, YENEEA. The CDR3 DNA reads TGTGCCAGCAGCTTGACAGGGGGAGTGGGCATTCAGTACTTC. Amino acids: CASSLTGGVGIQYF.

The chain combines TRBV12-3 or TRBV12-4 with TRBJ2-6; D remains unclear. V gave up 7 bases and J gave up 2 bases, with 6 bases separating them. The CDR3 totals 13 residues. Written as DNA, the CDR3 is TGTGCCAGCACTAATGCTGGGGCCAACGTCCTGACTTTC. Its translation: CASTNAGANVLTF.

This clone was counted between two and nine times. This chain links TRBV10-3 with TRBJ1-2; TRBD1 matches at 8 bases. Germline loops: CDR1 ENHRY, CDR2 SYGVKD. V was clipped by 10 bases and J by 3 bases; unmatched bases: 1. CDR3 length: 11 residues. The DNA for the CDR3 is TGTGCCACGGGACAGGACTATGGCTACACCTTC. Residues: CATGQDYGYTF.

The genes are TRBV20-1 and TRBJ2-5, with 7 nucleotides matching TRBD2. V trimming: 3 bases; J trimming: 1 base; junction bases outside the gene matches: 11. This CDR3 has 16 residues. Looked up from germline, CDR1 is DFQATT and CDR2 is SNEGSKA (reference sequence). The CDR3 region is CSASKVPAGTQETQYF. The CDR3 region has the DNA TGCAGTGCTAGTAAGGTCCCAGCGGGAACCCAAGAGACCCAGTACTTC.

The chain is built from TRBV9 and TRBJ2-7; perhaps TRBD1 as D (5 bases). The CDR3 loop spans 13 amino acids. V gave up 4 bases and J gave up 6 bases, with 14 bases separating them. CDR1 is SGDLS and CDR2 is YYNGEE in the germline V gene. CDR3 in amino acids: CASSTPGHSEQYF. CDR3 DNA: TGTGCCAGCAGCACTCCCGGACACTCCGAGCAGTACTTC. Full variable domain (outside the CDR3, taken from reference TRBV9 and TRBJ2-7): DSGVTQTPKHLITATGQRVTLRCSPRSGDLSVYWYQQSLDQGLQFLIQYYNGEERAKGNILERFSAQQFPDLHSELNLSSLELGDSALYFCASSTPGHSEQYFGPGTRLTVT.

This chain joins TRBV19 and TRBJ2-4; 7 nucleotides agree with TRBD1. Trimming at V came to 1 base and at J to 5 bases, leaving 2 bases not matched to a gene. The CDR3 consists of 14 residues. Per germline, CDR1 LNHDA and CDR2 SQIVND (reference sequence). The CDR3 nucleotides read TGTGCCAGTAGTATAGGACAGGGCCAAAACATTCAGTACTTC. It encodes CASSIGQGQNIQYF.

This clone was found once. This chain connects TRBV2 to TRBJ2-5, with 7 bases matching TRBD2. CDR3 length: 15 amino acids. Looked up from germline, CDR1 is SNHLY and CDR2 is FYNNEI. Trimming cost V 4 bases and J 5 bases; bases outside gene matches: 10. The CDR3: CASSVRGTIVETQYF. Here the CDR3 DNA reads TGTGCCAGCAGTGTTCGGGGGACTATCGTGGAGACCCAGTACTTC.

This chain joins TRBV7-6 and TRBJ2-7, with TRBD2 matching over 8 bases. The CDR3 has 12 residues. With 5 bases clipped from V and 4 bases from J, the junction kept 1 base outside the gene matches. CDR1 SGHVS and CDR2 FNYEAQ come from the germline V gene. The CDR3 DNA is TGTGCCAGCAGCCCGGGAGGGTACGAGCAGTACTTC. Residues: CASSPGGYEQYF.

The rearrangement uses TRBV11-2 and TRBJ2-2, with 12 bases matching TRBD2. V lost 2 bases, J lost 2 bases, and 9 bases stayed unmatched. The CDR3 runs to 19 residues. Germline V gene lookup returns CDR1 SGHAT and CDR2 FQNNGV. This CDR3 is CASSLRAGTSGPNTGELFF. CDR3 DNA sequence: TGTGCCAGCAGCTTAAGGGCCGGGACTAGCGGGCCAAACACCGGGGAGCTGTTTTTT. The variable domain in full, completed from reference TRBV11-2 and TRBJ2-2, reads EAGVAQSPRYKIIEKRQSVAFWCNPISGHATLYWYQQILGQGPKLLIQFQNNGVVDDSQLPKDRFSAERLKGVDSTLKIQPAKLEDSAVYLCASSLRAGTSGPNTGELFFGEGSRLTVL.

The V gene is TRBV18, the J gene TRBJ2-4; D perhaps matches TRBD2 (5 bases). This CDR3 region has 16 residues. Germline CDR1 reads KGHSH; CDR2 reads LQKENI. Trimming removed 5 bases at V and 1 base at J, with 15 bases between. The DNA of the CDR3 is TGTGCCAGCTCAAGACCTGAGGAGGTGGCCAAAAACATTCAGTACTTC. Encoded protein: CASSRPEEVAKNIQYF.

This chain links TRBV18 with TRBJ1-2; 8 positions match TRBD1. Trimming at V came to 1 base and at J to 6 bases, leaving 10 bases not matched to a gene. CDR1 is KGHSH, CDR2 LQKENI, per germline. The CDR3 length is 16 residues. Here the CDR3 reads CASSPLGDRLSDGYTF. The DNA for the CDR3 is TGTGCCAGCTCACCACTAGGGGACAGGTTATCAGATGGCTACACCTTC. Supplemented by reference TRBV18 and TRBJ1-2, the full variable domain reads NAGVMQNPRHLVRRRGQEARLRCSPMKGHSHVYWYRQLPEEGLKFMVYLQKENIIDESGMPKERFSAEFPKEGPSILRIQQVVRGDSAAYFCASSPLGDRLSDGYTFGSGTRLTVV.

CDR3 sequence reads: CASSTGTSGSWETQYF. CDR3 nucleotide sequence: TGTGCCAGCAGCACCGGGACTAGCGGGAGTTGGGAGACCCAGTACTTC. V gene TRBV7-9 combines with J gene TRBJ2-5, with TRBD2 matching over 14 bases. Germline V CDR1 and CDR2: SEHNR, FQNEAQ (reference sequence). CDR3 length equals 16 residues. V shed 5 bases, J shed 5 bases, and the junction held 7 bases outside the gene matches. Drawing the rest from reference TRBV7-9 and TRBJ2-5, the complete variable domain is DTGVSQNPRHKITKRGQNVTFRCDPISEHNRLYWYRQTLGQGPEFLTYFQNEAQLEKSRLLSDRFSAERPKGSFSTLEIQRTEQGDSAMYLCASSTGTSGSWETQYFGPGTRLLVL.

This rearrangement joins TRBV7-9 to TRBJ2-3; D is unresolved. The V end lost 5 bases, the J end lost 0 bases, and 3 bases lay between the germline ends. This CDR3 comprises 12 residues. Germline assignment: CDR1 SEHNR and CDR2 FQNEAQ (reference sequence). This chain's CDR3 is CASSPSTDTQYF. CDR3 nucleotide sequence: TGTGCCAGCAGCCCTAGCACAGATACGCAGTATTTT.

J is TRBJ1-4 and V is TRBV6-5; D may be TRBD1 (6 bases). Germline V gene sequence: CDR1 MNHEY, CDR2 SVGAGI. Trimming stripped 6 bases from V and 7 bases from J, with 18 bases between. The CDR3 covers 15 residues. In nucleotides, the CDR3 is TGTGCCAGCAGAGGGGAGTGGGAGGGGGGTGAAAAACTGTTTTTT. Amino acid sequence: CASRGEWEGGEKLFF.

The rearrangement links TRBV2 to TRBJ1-1; possibly TRBD1 for D (5 bases). The CDR3 is made up of 14 amino acids. Germline lookup yields CDR1 SNHLY and CDR2 FYNNEI. V lost 6 bases and J lost 0, with 11 bases in between. The CDR3 protein is CASSLDSMNTEAFF. The CDR3 coding sequence is TGTGCCAGCAGCCTCGACAGCATGAACACTGAAGCTTTCTTT.